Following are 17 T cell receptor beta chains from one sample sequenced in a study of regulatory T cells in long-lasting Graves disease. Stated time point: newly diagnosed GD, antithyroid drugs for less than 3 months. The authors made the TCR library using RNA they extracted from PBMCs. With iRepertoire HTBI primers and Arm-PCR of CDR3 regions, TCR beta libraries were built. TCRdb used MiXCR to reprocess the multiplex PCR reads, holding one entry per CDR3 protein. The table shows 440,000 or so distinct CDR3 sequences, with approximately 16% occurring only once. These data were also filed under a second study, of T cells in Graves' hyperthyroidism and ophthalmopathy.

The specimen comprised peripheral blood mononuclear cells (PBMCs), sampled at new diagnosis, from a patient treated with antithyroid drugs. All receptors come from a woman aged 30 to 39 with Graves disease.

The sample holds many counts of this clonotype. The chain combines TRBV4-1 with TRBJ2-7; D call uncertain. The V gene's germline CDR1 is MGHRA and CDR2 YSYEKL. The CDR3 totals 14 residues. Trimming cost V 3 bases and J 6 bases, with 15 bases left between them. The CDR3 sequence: CASSHRGNQAEQYF. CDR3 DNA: TGCGCCAGCAGCCACAGAGGCAACCAGGCCGAGCAGTACTTC.

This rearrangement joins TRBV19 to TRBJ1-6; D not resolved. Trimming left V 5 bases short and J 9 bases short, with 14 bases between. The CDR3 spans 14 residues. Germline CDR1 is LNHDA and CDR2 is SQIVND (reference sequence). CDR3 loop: CASSGELSASPLHF. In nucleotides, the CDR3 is TGTGCCAGTAGTGGGGAGCTCTCTGCTTCACCCCTCCACTTT. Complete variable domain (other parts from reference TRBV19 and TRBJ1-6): DGGITQSPKYLFRKEGQNVTLSCEQNLNHDAMYWYRQDPGQGLRLIYYSQIVNDFQKGDIAEGYSVSREKKESFPLTVTSAQKNPTAFYLCASSGELSASPLHFGNGTRLTVT.

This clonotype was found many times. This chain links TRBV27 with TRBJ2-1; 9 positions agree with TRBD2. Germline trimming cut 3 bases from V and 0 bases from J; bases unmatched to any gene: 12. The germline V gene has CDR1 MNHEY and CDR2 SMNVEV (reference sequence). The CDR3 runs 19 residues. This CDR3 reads CASSFLGASGTSSYNEQFF. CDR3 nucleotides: TGTGCCAGCAGTTTCCTTGGAGCTAGCGGGACTAGCTCCTACAATGAGCAGTTCTTC.

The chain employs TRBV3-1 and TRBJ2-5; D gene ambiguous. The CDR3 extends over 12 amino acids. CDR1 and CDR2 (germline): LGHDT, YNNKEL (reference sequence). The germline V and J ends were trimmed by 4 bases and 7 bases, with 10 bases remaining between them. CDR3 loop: CASSLVTATQYF. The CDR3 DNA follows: TGTGCCAGCAGCCTGGTCACGGCGACCCAGTACTTC.

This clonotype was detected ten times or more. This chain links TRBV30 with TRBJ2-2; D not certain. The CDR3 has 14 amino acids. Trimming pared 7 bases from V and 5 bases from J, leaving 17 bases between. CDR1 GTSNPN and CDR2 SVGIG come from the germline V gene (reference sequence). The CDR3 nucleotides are TGTGCCTCGACCCCCCCCTGGCGGACCGGGGAGCTGTTTTTT. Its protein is CASTPPWRTGELFF.

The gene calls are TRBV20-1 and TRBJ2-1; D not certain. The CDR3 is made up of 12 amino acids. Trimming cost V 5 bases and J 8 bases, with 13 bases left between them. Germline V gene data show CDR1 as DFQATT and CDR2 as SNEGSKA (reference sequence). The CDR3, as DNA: TGCAGTGCTCCCTCCGAATCCGATGAGCAGTTCTTC. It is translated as CSAPSESDEQFF.

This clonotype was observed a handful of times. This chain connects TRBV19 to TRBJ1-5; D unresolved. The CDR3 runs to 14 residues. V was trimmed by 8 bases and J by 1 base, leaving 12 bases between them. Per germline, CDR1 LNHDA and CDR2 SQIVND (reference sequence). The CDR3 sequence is CASLAPESNQPQHF. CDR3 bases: TGTGCCAGTCTCGCCCCAGAAAGCAATCAGCCCCAGCATTTT.

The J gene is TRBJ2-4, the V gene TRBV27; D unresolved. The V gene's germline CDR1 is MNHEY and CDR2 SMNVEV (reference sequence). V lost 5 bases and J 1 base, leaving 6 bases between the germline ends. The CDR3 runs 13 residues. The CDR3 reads CASSPAAKNIQYF. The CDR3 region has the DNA TGTGCCAGCAGTCCTGCGGCCAAAAACATTCAGTACTTC.

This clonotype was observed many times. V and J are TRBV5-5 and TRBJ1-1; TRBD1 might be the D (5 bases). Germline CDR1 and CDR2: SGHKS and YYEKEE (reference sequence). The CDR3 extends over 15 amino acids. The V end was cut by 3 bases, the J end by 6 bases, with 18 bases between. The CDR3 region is CASSYPIGGRAEAFF. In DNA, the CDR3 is TGTGCCAGCAGCTACCCAATCGGGGGACGGGCTGAAGCTTTCTTT.

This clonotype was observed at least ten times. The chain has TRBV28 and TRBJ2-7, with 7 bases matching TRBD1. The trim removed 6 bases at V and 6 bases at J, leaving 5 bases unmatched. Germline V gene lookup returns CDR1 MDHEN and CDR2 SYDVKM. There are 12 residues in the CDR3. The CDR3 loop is CASSTAGGEQYF. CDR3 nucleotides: TGTGCCAGCAGCACTGCAGGGGGCGAGCAGTACTTC.

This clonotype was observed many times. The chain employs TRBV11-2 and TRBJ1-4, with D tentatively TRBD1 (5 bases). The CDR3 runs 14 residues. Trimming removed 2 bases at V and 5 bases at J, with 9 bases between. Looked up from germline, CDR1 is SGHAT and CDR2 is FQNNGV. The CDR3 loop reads CASSLLRGNEKLFF. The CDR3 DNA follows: TGTGCCAGCAGCTTACTACGGGGGAATGAAAAACTGTTTTTT.

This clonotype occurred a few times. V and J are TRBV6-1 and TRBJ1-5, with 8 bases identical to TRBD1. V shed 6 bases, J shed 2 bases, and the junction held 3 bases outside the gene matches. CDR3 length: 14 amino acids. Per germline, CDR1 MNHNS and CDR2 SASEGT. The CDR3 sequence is CASRQGVGNQPQHF. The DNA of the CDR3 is TGTGCCAGCAGACAGGGGGTCGGCAATCAGCCCCAGCATTTT.

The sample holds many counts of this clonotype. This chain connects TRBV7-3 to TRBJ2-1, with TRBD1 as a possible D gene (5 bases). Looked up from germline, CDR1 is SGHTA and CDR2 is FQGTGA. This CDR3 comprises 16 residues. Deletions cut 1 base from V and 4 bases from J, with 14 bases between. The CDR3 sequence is CASSLIGRVAYNEQFF. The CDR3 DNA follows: TGTGCCAGCAGCTTAATAGGCAGGGTGGCATACAATGAGCAGTTCTTC.

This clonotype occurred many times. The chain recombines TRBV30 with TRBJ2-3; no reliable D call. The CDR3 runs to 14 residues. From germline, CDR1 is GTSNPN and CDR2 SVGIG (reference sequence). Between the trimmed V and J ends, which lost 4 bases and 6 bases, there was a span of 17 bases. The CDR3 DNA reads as TGTGCCTGGAAGGCAGAGCGACATCCGGATACGCAGTATTTT. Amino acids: CAWKAERHPDTQYF.

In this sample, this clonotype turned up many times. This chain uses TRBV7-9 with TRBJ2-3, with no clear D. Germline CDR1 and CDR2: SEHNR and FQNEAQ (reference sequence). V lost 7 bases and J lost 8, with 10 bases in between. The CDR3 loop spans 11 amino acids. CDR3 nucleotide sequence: TGTGCCAGCAAATCGGGTGGTACGCAGTATTTT. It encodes CASKSGGTQYF.

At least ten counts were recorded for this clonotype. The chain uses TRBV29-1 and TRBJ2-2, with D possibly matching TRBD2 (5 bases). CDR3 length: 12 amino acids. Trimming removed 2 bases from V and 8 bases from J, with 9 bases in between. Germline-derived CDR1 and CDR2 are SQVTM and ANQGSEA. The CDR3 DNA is TGCAGCGTTGAAAGGGAGTGGGGGGAGCTGTTTTTT. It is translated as CSVEREWGELFF.

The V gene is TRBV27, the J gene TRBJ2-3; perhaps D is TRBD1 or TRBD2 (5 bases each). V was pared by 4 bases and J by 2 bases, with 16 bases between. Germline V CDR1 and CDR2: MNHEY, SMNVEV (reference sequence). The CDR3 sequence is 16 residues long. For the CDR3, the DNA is TGTGCCAGCAGTTCCCGGGACCCCGCCGTCACAGATACGCAGTATTTT. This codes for CASSSRDPAVTDTQYF.